A selection of T cell receptor beta chains follows, all from one sample in a study of metastatic and nonmetastatic thyroid tumors. TCRdb reanalyzed the PCR reads via MiXCR. The table shows just over 15,000 clones, with around 20% occurring only once. The sequenced sample consisted of tumor tissue. These receptors originate from a female donor with papillary thyroid cancer or a benign thyroid nodule (not recorded which). Some clones in this sample may be carry-over from other donors' samples. Each CDR3 is given with its conserved first and last residue. A D gene is named only where the DNA matches it firmly. Size is omitted from some rows. Given values are once, few, many or a class for expanded clones.

size: few
J: TRBJ2-7
D: TRBD1
V: TRBV6-1
CDR3: CASSVRDRVGDEQYF
DNA: TGTGCCAGCAGTGTCCGGGACAGGGTGGGGGACGAGCAGTACTTC

size: medium-sized
J: TRBJ2-1
D: -
V: TRBV6-1
CDR3: CASSEAAFLSGIKTNEQFF
DNA: TGTGCCAGCAGTGAAGCCGCTTTTCTTTCCGGGATCAAGACAAATGAGCAGTTCTTC

size: few
J: TRBJ2-2
D: -
V: TRBV24-1
CDR3: CATSDLGHTHTGELFF
DNA: TGTGCCACCAGTGATTTGGGGCATACTCACACCGGGGAGCTGTTTTTT

size: many
J: TRBJ2-5
D: -
V: TRBV2
CDR3: CASSEWGVGETQYF
DNA: TGTGCCAGCAGTGAATGGGGGGTGGGAGAGACCCAGTACTTC

size: medium-sized
J: TRBJ2-7
D: TRBD2
V: TRBV4-2
CDR3: CASSQELAGSYEQYF
DNA: TGTGCCAGCAGCCAAGAACTAGCGGGCTCCTACGAGCAGTACTTC

size: -
J: TRBJ1-6
D: -
V: TRBV20-1
CDR3: CSAYLTGDNSPLHF
DNA: TGCAGTGCTTATCTGACAGGCGACAATTCACCCCTCCACTTT

size: few
J: TRBJ2-1
D: -
V: TRBV19
CDR3: CASRGGGGGYNEQFF
DNA: TGTGCCAGTAGAGGAGGGGGAGGGGGCTACAATGAGCAGTTCTTC

size: few
J: TRBJ2-5
D: TRBD1
V: TRBV10-3
CDR3: CAIRATGTTETQYF
DNA: TGTGCCATCAGGGCGACAGGGACGACGGAGACCCAGTACTTC

size: -
J: TRBJ1-1
D: -
V: TRBV28
CDR3: CASIKWNTEAFF
DNA: TGTGCCAGCATTAAGTGGAACACTGAAGCTTTCTTT

size: many
J: TRBJ1-6
D: -
V: TRBV7-2
CDR3: CASSPLEVRAPLRF
DNA: TGTGCCAGCAGCCCCCTCGAGGTGCGGGCACCCCTCCGCTTT

size: many
J: TRBJ2-5
D: -
V: TRBV24-1
CDR3: CATSDPQGGGETQYF
DNA: TGTGCCACCAGTGATCCGCAGGGAGGGGGAGAGACCCAGTACTTC

size: -
J: TRBJ2-1
D: TRBD2
V: TRBV28
CDR3: CASSSQGGDNEQFF
DNA: TGTGCCAGCAGTTCCCAGGGAGGGGACAATGAGCAGTTCTTC

size: many
J: TRBJ1-5
D: -
V: TRBV9
CDR3: CASSAISGRRGVYGNQPQHF
DNA: TGTGCCAGCAGCGCTATCTCGGGTCGCCGGGGGGTATATGGCAATCAGCCCCAGCATTTT

size: many
J: TRBJ2-2
D: TRBD2
V: TRBV6-4
CDR3: CASSGLADTGELFF
DNA: TGTGCCAGCAGTGGACTAGCGGACACCGGGGAGCTGTTTTTT

size: -
J: TRBJ2-7
D: -
V: TRBV7-2
CDR3: CASSPNYEQYF
DNA: TGTGCCAGCAGCCCCAACTACGAGCAGTACTTC

size: medium-sized
J: TRBJ2-6
D: TRBD2
V: TRBV4-1
CDR3: CASSQDFELAGPGANVLTF
DNA: TGCGCCAGCAGCCAAGATTTCGAACTAGCGGGACCGGGTGCCAACGTCCTGACTTTC

size: medium-sized
J: TRBJ1-2
D: -
V: TRBV19
CDR3: CASSKRNYGYTF
DNA: TGTGCCAGTAGTAAGCGGAACTATGGCTACACCTTC

size: many
J: TRBJ2-4
D: -
V: TRBV11-3
CDR3: CASSLGDSDRTQYF
DNA: TGTGCCAGCAGCTTAGGGGACTCAGACCGTACTCAGTACTTC

size: many
J: TRBJ2-3
D: -
V: TRBV29-1
CDR3: CSVEMEGGVGGDTQYF
DNA: TGCAGCGTCGAAATGGAGGGCGGTGTAGGGGGGGATACGCAGTATTTT

size: many
J: TRBJ1-1
D: TRBD1
V: TRBV6-5
CDR3: CASSYGPQGGNTEAFF
DNA: TGTGCCAGCAGTTACGGACCACAGGGGGGGAACACTGAAGCTTTCTTT

size: once
J: TRBJ1-2
D: -
V: TRBV3-1
CDR3: CASSQEGGRAGSFYGYTF
DNA: TGTGCCAGCAGCCAAGAAGGGGGGAGGGCAGGTAGTTTCTATGGCTACACCTTC

size: -
J: TRBJ1-5
D: TRBD1
V: TRBV20-1
CDR3: CSARARSTSFRGPASWPQHF
DNA: TGCAGTGCTAGAGCCCGATCCACATCATTCAGGGGGCCCGCATCATGGCCCCAGCATTTT

size: -
J: TRBJ2-3
D: TRBD2
V: TRBV6-4
CDR3: CASNDQRETDTQYF
DNA: TGTGCCAGCAATGATCAGCGGGAGACAGATACGCAGTATTTT

size: many
J: TRBJ2-1
D: -
V: TRBV7-9
CDR3: CASSLSGYGNEQFF
DNA: TGTGCCAGCAGCTTATCCGGGTATGGCAATGAGCAGTTCTTC

size: few
J: TRBJ2-7
D: -
V: TRBV28
CDR3: CASSETGVSSYEQYF
DNA: TGTGCCAGCAGCGAGACGGGGGTTAGCTCCTACGAGCAGTACTTC

size: -
J: TRBJ1-2
D: TRBD1
V: TRBV11-1
CDR3: CASRPTGQGSRRGGYTF
DNA: TGTGCCAGCAGACCGACGGGACAGGGGTCACGAAGGGGGGGCTACACCTTC

size: many
J: TRBJ2-5
D: TRBD2
V: TRBV18
CDR3: CASSPGETSGVTQYF
DNA: TGTGCCAGCTCACCAGGAGAGACTAGCGGGGTGACCCAGTACTTC

size: many
J: TRBJ2-3
D: -
V: TRBV19
CDR3: CASTLQGTDTQYF
DNA: TGTGCCAGTACCCTACAGGGTACAGATACGCAGTATTTT

size: -
J: TRBJ2-3
D: -
V: TRBV5-1
CDR3: CASSLGEFTDTQYF
DNA: TGCGCCAGCAGCTTGGGCGAGTTCACAGATACGCAGTATTTT

size: -
J: TRBJ2-6
D: -
V: TRBV7-2
CDR3: CASSLDSGANVLTF
DNA: TGTGCCAGCAGCTTAGACTCTGGGGCCAACGTCCTGACTTTC

size: medium-sized
J: TRBJ2-1
D: TRBD2
V: TRBV6-1
CDR3: CASSSLAGGSMFF
DNA: TGTGCCAGCAGTTCACTAGCGGGAGGTAGTATGTTCTTC

size: -
J: TRBJ1-3
D: -
V: TRBV20-1
CDR3: CSASPHGSYGDTIYF
DNA: TGCAGTGCTAGTCCCCATGGATCCTACGGAGACACCATATATTTT

size: many
J: TRBJ2-5
D: -
V: TRBV20-1
CDR3: CSARDGGGAGPQYF
DNA: TGCAGTGCTAGAGATGGGGGGGGCGCGGGGCCCCAGTACTTC

size: medium-sized
J: TRBJ2-2
D: -
V: TRBV30
CDR3: CAWSVRGADTGELFF
DNA: TGTGCCTGGAGTGTACGCGGGGCGGACACCGGGGAGCTGTTTTTT

size: many
J: TRBJ2-3
D: -
V: TRBV6-1
CDR3: CASRQGRSTHTDTQYF
DNA: TGTGCCAGCAGACAGGGGAGGAGCACACACACAGATACGCAGTATTTT

size: -
J: TRBJ1-1
D: -
V: TRBV5-5
CDR3: CASSSLEFTEAFF
DNA: TGTGCCAGCAGCTCTTTGGAGTTTACTGAAGCTTTCTTT

size: many
J: TRBJ2-5
D: TRBD1
V: TRBV2
CDR3: CASSLNRGRVQETQYF
DNA: TGTGCCAGCAGTTTGAACAGGGGGCGCGTTCAAGAGACCCAGTACTTC

size: -
J: TRBJ2-5
D: -
V: TRBV5-6
CDR3: CASSRAGQETQYF
DNA: TGTGCCAGCAGCCGGGCCGGCCAAGAGACCCAGTACTTC

size: -
J: TRBJ2-7
D: -
V: TRBV20-1
CDR3: CSARDPRQGGSYEQYF
DNA: TGCAGTGCTAGAGATCCTCGCCAGGGTGGTTCCTACGAGCAGTACTTC

size: few
J: TRBJ1-5
D: -
V: TRBV6-5
CDR3: CASSYLFSNQPQHF
DNA: TGTGCCAGCAGTTACTTGTTTAGCAATCAGCCCCAGCATTTT

size: many
J: TRBJ1-1
D: TRBD1
V: TRBV20-1
CDR3: CSARDIGQGAWAFF
DNA: TGCAGTGCTAGAGATATAGGACAGGGAGCTTGGGCTTTCTTT

size: few
J: TRBJ2-2
D: TRBD2
V: TRBV6-2/TRBV6-3
CDR3: CASKGYRGDTGELFF
DNA: TGTGCCAGCAAAGGCTATCGGGGGGACACCGGGGAGCTGTTTTTT

size: -
J: TRBJ1-1
D: -
V: TRBV18
CDR3: CASSLDRLNTEAFF
DNA: TGTGCCAGCTCACTGGACAGATTGAACACTGAAGCTTTCTTT

size: many
J: TRBJ2-3
D: -
V: TRBV2
CDR3: CASRAYPKYF
DNA: TGTGCCAGCAGAGCCTATCCGAAGTATTTT

size: many
J: TRBJ1-1
D: -
V: TRBV6-1
CDR3: CASSGGVLNTEAFF
DNA: TGTGCCAGCAGCGGAGGGGTATTGAACACTGAAGCTTTCTTT

size: many
J: TRBJ2-5
D: -
V: TRBV20-1
CDR3: CSAIKGKETQYF
DNA: TGCAGTGCTATTAAGGGGAAAGAGACCCAGTACTTC

size: once
J: TRBJ2-7
D: -
V: TRBV18
CDR3: CASSPNGSGEEQYF
DNA: TGTGCCAGCTCACCGAACGGGAGTGGAGAAGAGCAGTACTTC

size: many
J: TRBJ2-1
D: -
V: TRBV19
CDR3: CASSSGTTSYNEQFF
DNA: TGTGCCAGTAGTTCCGGGACAACCTCCTACAATGAGCAGTTCTTC

size: medium-sized
J: TRBJ2-3
D: TRBD2
V: TRBV6-1
CDR3: CASSELAGATDTQYF
DNA: TGTGCCAGCAGTGAACTAGCGGGAGCCACAGATACGCAGTATTTT

size: -
J: TRBJ2-7
D: TRBD2
V: TRBV5-1
CDR3: CASIPRLAVFSYEQYF
DNA: TGCGCCAGCATCCCGCGACTAGCGGTATTCTCCTACGAGCAGTACTTC